Each of the 4 T cell receptor beta chains below was sequenced from the same sample in a study of CD8+ T cells in alopecia areata. Sequencing used cDNA as its template, made by extracting RNA and reverse transcribing it. Clones were sequenced by immunoSEQ multiplex PCR, and TCRdb holds only the in-frame ones, with some missing. The sample presents 270,000 or so clones, none singletons. Combined cutaneous lymph node cells underwent sorting by CD4, CD8alpha, NKG2D, NKG2ACE and additional markers. The source material was CD4+ T cells sorted from a lymph node. All receptors derive from a C3H/HeJ mouse with alopecia areata. The MHC haplotype of this mouse line is H2-k.

A few counts support this clone. The germline and genes are mouse ones. The CDR3: CASSDAGTGSYEQYF. The CDR3 DNA, read in part, is TGTGCCAGCAGTGATGCGGGGACAGGGTCCTAT. V is TRBV13-3 and J is TRBJ2-7, with 9 nucleotides matching TRBD1. The CDR3 goes on 4 residues after the read ends, and that part is filled in from the germline J gene. The CDR3 is 15 residues long. The germline V gene has CDR1 NNHDY and CDR2 SYVADS. V lost 0 bases and J lost 1; bases outside the gene matches: 2.

This clone was counted a few times. Gene and germline names: mouse. Read data end 4 residues before the CDR3 end; the end is taken from the germline J gene. The rearrangement uses TRBV1 and TRBJ2-7, with TRBD2 matching 8 bases. CDR1 NSQYPW and CDR2 LRSPGD come from the germline V gene (reference sequence). The CDR3 contains 17 residues. V lost 0 bases to trimming and J lost 3 bases; unmatched junction nucleotides: 10. The covered CDR3 bases are TGCACCTGCAGTGCAGATCGAATGGACTGGGACTTCTAT. Encoded protein: CTCSADRMDWDFY. The complete CDR3 protein is CTCSADRMDWDFYEQYF.

The table lists this clone with a few counts. The gene names here belong to mouse. The read gets to within 4 residues of the CDR3 end, and the germline J gene fills in the rest. In the same sample, other DNA sequences code for this CDR3. V gene TRBV19 combines with J gene TRBJ2-3; no firm D call. Trimming removed 2 bases at V and 0 bases at J, with 7 bases between. This CDR3 is 14 amino acids long. Germline CDR1 FNHDT, CDR2 SITEND (reference sequence). Incomplete CDR3 DNA: TGTGCCAGCAGTATCCCTGGTAGTGCAGAA. Translating gives CASSIPGSAE. The entire CDR3 sequence reads CASSIPGSAETLYF.

For this clone: Gene names follow the mouse nomenclature. The read ends 4 residues before the CDR3 terminus; that terminus is restored from the germline J gene. V gene TRBV13-2 combines with J gene TRBJ1-2; 7 nucleotides match TRBD1. CDR3 size: 14 residues. Germline V gene sequence: CDR1 NNHNN, CDR2 SYGAGS (reference sequence). Trimming removed 1 base from V and 3 bases from J; junction bases left unmatched: 3. The CDR3 loop reads CASGDKGADSDYTF. CDR3 DNA, as far as it was read: TGTGCCAGCGGTGATAAGGGGGCGGACTCC.